Listed below are T cell receptor beta chains from one sample, sequenced in a study of blood T cell repertoires in COVID-19. Generated by immunoSEQ multiplex PCR, the TCRdb table keeps only in-frame clones and is missing some. In the table there are about 320,000 clones, approximately 85% of which are singletons. Sequencing input: peripheral blood. These receptor sequences come from a human donor in a cohort sampled during active COVID-19. Each CDR3 is given with its conserved first and last residue. A D gene is named only where the DNA matches it firmly. Clone size is stated in some rows and not others, as once, few, many or a class when expanded.

TRBV7-6	NA	TRBJ1-5	NA	TGTGCCAGCAGCCTAGGGAGGGATCGGGGGTATCAGCCCCAGCATTTT	CASSLGRDRGYQPQHF
TRBV5-6	NA	TRBJ1-5	NA	TGTGCCAGCAGCTTGGGTCAATCAGGTCAGCCCCAGCATTTT	CASSLGQSGQPQHF
TRBV25-1	NA	TRBJ2-6	few	TGTGCCAGCAACGGATGCTGGGGGGACAACGTCCTGACTTTC	CASNGCWGDNVLTF
TRBV19	NA	TRBJ2-3	NA	TGTGCCAGTAGTACCCTCTCGGCGGGTGGCACAGATACGCAGTATTTT	CASSTLSAGGTDTQYF
TRBV7-9	NA	TRBJ2-7	NA	TGTGCCAGCAGCCAGGGGAGCGTGGATTACGAGCAGTACTTC	CASSQGSVDYEQYF
TRBV9	TRBD2	TRBJ2-5	NA	TGTGCCAGCAGCGTAACGAGCCCCTCTAGCGGGGGCCACCAAGAGACCCAGTACTTC	CASSVTSPSSGGHQETQYF
TRBV6-8	NA	TRBJ1-2	many	TGTGCCAGCAGTCAAGGGGGGGTTGGCTACACCTTC	CASSQGGVGYTF
TRBV25-1	TRBD1	TRBJ2-2	NA	TGTGCCAGCAGTGACCCAAGGACAGGGGACACCGGGGAGCTGTTTTTT	CASSDPRTGDTGELFF
TRBV9	NA	TRBJ2-1	NA	TGTGCCAGCAGCGTAGTGGTAGAAGAGCAGTTCTTC	CASSVVVEEQFF
TRBV27	NA	TRBJ2-3	NA	TGTGCCAGCACCTTCAGGGGTACAGATACGCAGTATTTT	CASTFRGTDTQYF
TRBV18	TRBD2	TRBJ2-4	few	TGTGCCAGCTCACCTGCGGGGGGTCGGGACATTCAGTACTTC	CASSPAGGRDIQYF
TRBV9	NA	TRBJ1-4	NA	TGTGCCAGCAGCTCGGGGGGGAGAGAGAAAAAACTGTTTTTT	CASSSGGREKKLFF
TRBV3-1/TRBV3-2	TRBD1	TRBJ1-2	NA	TGTGCCAGCAGCCCCGGGACAGGGACCTATGGCTACACCTTC	CASSPGTGTYGYTF
TRBV5-6	NA	TRBJ2-2	NA	TGTGCCAGCAGCTTTACTACCGGGGAGCTGTTTTTT	CASSFTTGELFF
TRBV10-3	NA	TRBJ1-2	NA	TGTGCCATCAGGGCCCCAGCGCTCTCGGGTTTGGGCTACACCTTC	CAIRAPALSGLGYTF
TRBV2	TRBD1	TRBJ1-2	NA	TGTGCCAGCAGCTATAAGACAGGGGGCGATCGTTATGGCTACACCTTC	CASSYKTGGDRYGYTF
TRBV9	TRBD1	TRBJ2-3	NA	TGTGCCAGCAGCGTCGGACAGGGGGCAGATACGCAGTATTTT	CASSVGQGADTQYF
TRBV5-1	NA	TRBJ2-7	NA	TGCGCCAGCAGCTTGGCTAACGAGCAGTACTTC	CASSLANEQYF
TRBV27	NA	TRBJ1-6	NA	TGTGCCAGCGCCTCCGGGATTTCCTATAATTCACCCCTCCACTTT	CASASGISYNSPLHF
TRBV5-1	TRBD1	TRBJ1-4	NA	TGCGCCAGCAGCTTAGGACAGGACGAAAAACTGTTTTTT	CASSLGQDEKLFF
TRBV5-6	TRBD2	TRBJ2-5	NA	TGTGCCAGCACTACGGGACTAGCGGGAGGGGAGACCCAGTACTTC	CASTTGLAGGETQYF
TRBV6-5	TRBD1	TRBJ1-1	NA	TGTGCCAGCAGTAGGACAGGGGGGGACACTGAAGCTTTCTTT	CASSRTGGDTEAFF
TRBV7-3	TRBD1	TRBJ2-1	once	TGTGCCAGCAGCTACTCGGGACAGGGGGCAGGTGAGCAGTTCTTC	CASSYSGQGAGEQFF
TRBV3-1/TRBV3-2	TRBD2	TRBJ2-2	once	TGTGCCAGCAGCCCCCAGACTAGCGGGGGGGCCGGGGAGCTGTTTTTT	CASSPQTSGGAGELFF
TRBV7-3	TRBD1	TRBJ1-1	once	TGTGCCAGCAGCGCTGGGACAGGGGGGGAAGCTTTCTTT	CASSAGTGGEAFF
TRBV2	NA	TRBJ2-7	NA	TGTGCCAGCGAGACACTAGGCCGCGGCCTACGGGAGCAGTACTTC	CASETLGRGLREQYF
TRBV6-5	NA	TRBJ2-2	NA	TGTGCCAGCACCCCCAGAGGGCGGACCGGGGAGCTGTTTTTT	CASTPRGRTGELFF
TRBV5-5	TRBD1	TRBJ2-2	NA	TGTGCCAGCAGCTTGGGGACAGGGTTTATCGGGGAGCTGTTTTTT	CASSLGTGFIGELFF
TRBV7-9	TRBD1	TRBJ1-4	NA	TGTGCCAGCGCCGCCCGGGACAGTGATGAAAAACTGTTTTTT	CASAARDSDEKLFF
TRBV3-1/TRBV3-2	NA	TRBJ2-4	NA	TGTGCCAGCAGCCAAGCCGGCGGACTAGCCAAAAACATTCAGTACTTC	CASSQAGGLAKNIQYF
TRBV12-5	TRBD1	TRBJ2-2	NA	TGTGCTAGTGGTTTGCCCGGGACAGCGAACACCGGGGAGCTGTTTTTT	CASGLPGTANTGELFF
TRBV7-8	TRBD2	TRBJ2-3	NA	TGTGCCAGCAGCCTACAACGACTAGCAAGGGCAGATACGCAGTATTTT	CASSLQRLARADTQYF
TRBV5-1	TRBD2	TRBJ2-1	NA	TGCGCCAGCAGCTTGGTTGCGGGGGGGCCGAATGAGCAGTTCTTC	CASSLVAGGPNEQFF
TRBV6-5	TRBD1	TRBJ2-5	once	TGTGCCAGCACCGGACAGGGGGTGGGTGAGACCCAGTACTTC	CASTGQGVGETQYF
TRBV25-1	NA	TRBJ2-2	NA	TGTGCCACAGGGATCCCGAACACCGGGGAGCTGTTTTTT	CATGIPNTGELFF
TRBV19	TRBD2	TRBJ2-2	NA	TGTGCCAGTAGTATTGGAGGGAGGGCCGGGGAGCTGTTTTTT	CASSIGGRAGELFF
TRBV7-8	TRBD2	TRBJ2-2	NA	TGTGCCAGCAGCCCGGGACTATACGCCGGGGAGCTGTTTTTT	CASSPGLYAGELFF
TRBV5-1	NA	TRBJ1-1	few	TGCGCCAGCAGCCCAGGGACACGTCAGAACACTGAAGCTTTCTTT	CASSPGTRQNTEAFF
TRBV4-1	TRBD1	TRBJ1-5	many	TGCGCCAGCAGCCAAGAGAACTTGGTGGACAGGGGGTTTCAGCCCCAGCATTTT	CASSQENLVDRGFQPQHF
TRBV18	NA	TRBJ2-5	NA	TGTGCCAGCTCACATCGATATCTAGTAAGCGAGACCCAGTACTTC	CASSHRYLVSETQYF
TRBV2	NA	TRBJ1-1	NA	TGTGCCAGCAGGCTAGGCACTGAAGCTTTCTTT	CASRLGTEAFF
TRBV5-1	TRBD1	TRBJ2-5	NA	TGCGCCAGCAGCCCAGGGGGATGGACGCAAGAAGAGACCCAGTACTTC	CASSPGGWTQEETQYF
TRBV24-1	TRBD1	TRBJ2-7	NA	TGTGCCACCAGTGATTCCGGGACAGGGAGCTCCTACGAGCAGTACTTC	CATSDSGTGSSYEQYF
TRBV6-6	NA	TRBJ2-1	NA	TGTGCCAGCAGTTACTCGGCCGCTGGCCCGTTCTTC	CASSYSAAGPFF
TRBV5-4	TRBD2	TRBJ2-3	NA	TGTGCCAGCAGCTTAACTAGCGGGGGTGATACGCAGTATTTT	CASSLTSGGDTQYF
TRBV15	NA	TRBJ1-4	NA	TGTGCCACCAGCAGAGCGGGGAGGTTATCAACTAATGAAAAACTGTTTTTT	CATSRAGRLSTNEKLFF
TRBV5-1	TRBD1	TRBJ2-1	NA	TGCGCCAGCAGCTCCACCCCCGGGACAGGGTTTGAGCAGTTCTTC	CASSSTPGTGFEQFF
TRBV5-5	TRBD1	TRBJ1-6	NA	TGTGCCAGCAGCTTGGCCAGGACAGGTTCACCCCTCCACTTT	CASSLARTGSPLHF